A selection of T cell receptor beta chains follows, all from one sample in a study of T cell repertoires in cytomegalovirus infection. TCRdb analysed the reads with MiXCR anew, one entry per CDR3 protein. Here the sample spans approximately 500,000 distinct CDR3 sequences, roughly 12% being singletons. Sequenced sample: PBMCs. All receptors come from a human donor in good health (CMV status not recorded). Some clones in this sample may be carry-over from other donors' samples. The CDR3 runs from the conserved cysteine through the conserved F or W. A D gene is named only where the DNA matches it firmly. Not all rows give a size; the values are once, few, many and, for expanded clones, a class.

v_gene	j_gene	d_gene	abundance	CDR3nt	CDR3aa
TRBV27	TRBJ1-1	NA	many	TGTGCCAGCAGTTATAACCTGAACACTGAAGCTTTCTTT	CASSYNLNTEAFF
TRBV2	TRBJ1-1	NA	many	TGTGCCAGCAGTGAACAATTGGGGGAGACCACTGAAGCTTTCTTT	CASSEQLGETTEAFF
TRBV7-9	TRBJ1-2	NA	many	TGTGCCAGCAGCTTACTTAAGTATGGCTACACCTTC	CASSLLKYGYTF
TRBV18	TRBJ2-1	NA	NA	TGTGCCAGCTCACCAGTCAGGACGGTATACAATGAGCAGTTCTTC	CASSPVRTVYNEQFF
TRBV7-2	TRBJ1-1	NA	many	TGTGCCAGCAGCTCTCTAGGGGCCGGGAACACTGAAGCTTTCTTT	CASSSLGAGNTEAFF
TRBV11-2	TRBJ1-1	TRBD1	many	TGTGCCAGCAGCAGATTACAGGGGTCCGGCACTGAAGCTTTCTTT	CASSRLQGSGTEAFF
TRBV5-1	TRBJ2-2	NA	many	TGCGCCAGCAGTCAGGAGGGGCAGGGAAACACCGGGGAGCTGTTTTTT	CASSQEGQGNTGELFF
TRBV6-5	TRBJ2-5	NA	many	TGTGCCAGCAGACGGAAGCGTTCCCAAGAGACCCAGTACTTC	CASRRKRSQETQYF
TRBV2	TRBJ2-6	NA	many	TGTGCCAGCAGTTTCAGGGTCCAGAGGTCTGGGGCCAACGTCCTGACTTTC	CASSFRVQRSGANVLTF
TRBV7-8	TRBJ1-3	TRBD1	many	TGTGCCAGCAGCTTAGGGACAACAGGGGTTCTGAACACCATATATTTT	CASSLGTTGVLNTIYF
TRBV11-2	TRBJ2-7	TRBD1	many	TGTGCCAGCAGCTTATCGCCAGGGGGCGTCTACGAGCAGTACTTC	CASSLSPGGVYEQYF
TRBV4-2	TRBJ2-1	TRBD2	NA	TGTGCCAGCAGCGCCGGGACTAGTGGCCTTGAGCAGTTCTTC	CASSAGTSGLEQFF
TRBV12-3/TRBV12-4	TRBJ1-2	NA	many	TGTGCCAGCAGCCCCGAGCCACCCTATGGCTACACCTTC	CASSPEPPYGYTF
TRBV12-5	TRBJ1-5	NA	many	TGTGCTAGTCTCGCTCGGGGCAATCAGCCCCAGCATTTT	CASLARGNQPQHF
TRBV7-3	TRBJ1-1	NA	many	TGTGCCAGCAGCCAAGGGGGGGCCACTGAAGCTTTCTTT	CASSQGGATEAFF
TRBV10-3	TRBJ2-1	TRBD2	many	TGTGCCATCAGTGTAAGGACTAGCGGGAGTAGTGAGCAGTTCTTC	CAISVRTSGSSEQFF
TRBV7-8	TRBJ2-1	NA	many	TGTGCCAGCGGGCCGTTTATGAGCTCCTACAATGAGCAGTTCTTC	CASGPFMSSYNEQFF
TRBV28	TRBJ1-2	NA	NA	TGTGCCACCCGGACGGAACCATATGGCTACACCTTC	CATRTEPYGYTF
TRBV6-1	TRBJ2-5	TRBD1	many	TGTGCCAGCAGTGGATGGGACAGCCAAGAGACCCAGTACTTC	CASSGWDSQETQYF
TRBV7-9	TRBJ1-3	NA	many	TGTGCCAGCAGCCGATCGGGCTCCCCCGGAAACACCATATATTTT	CASSRSGSPGNTIYF
TRBV11-1	TRBJ2-7	NA	many	TGTGCCAGCAGCATCACAGGTTCCTACGAGCAGTACTTC	CASSITGSYEQYF
TRBV7-2	TRBJ2-7	NA	many	TGTGCCAGCAGCCCCCCCCAATGGAGCGGGCCTACCTACGAGCAGTACTTC	CASSPPQWSGPTYEQYF
TRBV12-5	TRBJ1-4	NA	few	TGTGCTAGTGGTTTGGCCTGGACCCGGGCGGGTAATGAAAAACTGTTTTTT	CASGLAWTRAGNEKLFF
TRBV3-1	TRBJ1-2	NA	many	TGTGCCAGCAGCCTTAGGGGGGCTGGCTATGGCTACACCTTC	CASSLRGAGYGYTF
TRBV7-9	TRBJ2-7	NA	NA	TGTGCCAGCAGCCAGACGAACTACGAGCAGTACTTC	CASSQTNYEQYF
TRBV7-9	TRBJ2-2	TRBD1	many	TGTGCCAGCAGCTTGGGCCAGACAGGGGGTCTGTTAACCTCCGGGGAGCTGTTTTTT	CASSLGQTGGLLTSGELFF
TRBV20-1	TRBJ2-1	TRBD1	NA	TGCAGTGCCGCCGCGACAGGGGGCTACAATGAGCAGTTCTTC	CSAAATGGYNEQFF
TRBV19	TRBJ2-5	NA	many	TGTGCCAGTAGTAGCCACAGGGCGAAGACCCAGTACTTC	CASSSHRAKTQYF
TRBV20-1	TRBJ1-2	NA	few	TGCAGTGCTGTAAACAGCTATGGCTACACCTTC	CSAVNSYGYTF
TRBV18	TRBJ2-3	NA	many	TGTGCCAGCTCACCACGGGAAGGAGAGGATACGCAGTATTTT	CASSPREGEDTQYF
TRBV3-1	TRBJ1-1	NA	NA	TGTGCCAGCAGCCAAGAAAGCGGACCTCCTAGCCCCGAAGCTTTCTTT	CASSQESGPPSPEAFF
TRBV28	TRBJ2-7	NA	many	TGTGCCAGCAGTTTGGGTCAGGAGTACGAGCAGTACTTC	CASSLGQEYEQYF
TRBV5-4	TRBJ2-1	TRBD1	many	TGTGCCAGCAGTCCGGGACAGGGATTCTACAATGAGCAGTTCTTC	CASSPGQGFYNEQFF
TRBV20-1	TRBJ2-7	NA	many	TGCAGTGCTAGATCTTACATCATGGGCTACGAGCAGTACTTC	CSARSYIMGYEQYF
TRBV7-8	TRBJ1-3	NA	NA	TGTGCCAGCAGCCCGGTCCGGGGAAGGTCTGGAAACACCATATATTTT	CASSPVRGRSGNTIYF
TRBV9	TRBJ1-1	NA	few	TGTGCCAGCAGCGCCGAACCCGGAGACACTGAAGCTTTCTTT	CASSAEPGDTEAFF
TRBV20-1	TRBJ1-1	TRBD1	NA	TGCAGTGCAGAGGGGGGGACAGTCACTGAAGCTTTCTTT	CSAEGGTVTEAFF
TRBV6-2/TRBV6-3	TRBJ2-3	TRBD2	many	TGTGCCAGCAGTTACTCGATGGCGGGGGGGCCGTTGACAGATACGCAGTATTTT	CASSYSMAGGPLTDTQYF
TRBV7-9	TRBJ2-1	NA	few	TGTGCCAGCAGCTTAGAGATCCGGGGCTTGACCTTC	CASSLEIRGLTF
TRBV19	TRBJ2-5	NA	few	TGTGCCAGTAGTTTCACGGCAGGCGAGACCCAGTACTTC	CASSFTAGETQYF
TRBV10-2	TRBJ1-3	TRBD1	many	TGCGCCAGCAGTAAACCCGCCCCACAGGGGGTCCCATCTGGAAACACCATATATTTT	CASSKPAPQGVPSGNTIYF
TRBV19	TRBJ1-5	NA	few	TGTGCCAGTAGTTCAAGTAGCAGCAGGTTTCAGCCCCAGCATTTT	CASSSSSSRFQPQHF
TRBV5-6	TRBJ2-3	TRBD2	NA	TGTGCCAGCAGCGTGGTTAGCGGGGTCACAGATACGCAGTATTTT	CASSVVSGVTDTQYF
TRBV6-5	TRBJ2-1	TRBD2	many	TGTGCCAGCAGTTACGCGCTAGCGGGAGGGGTTAATGAGCAGTTCTTC	CASSYALAGGVNEQFF
TRBV5-1	TRBJ2-2	NA	NA	TGCGCCAGCAGCTTGGAAAAGTCTGAGCCAAGGCGGGACCTAGGGGCCGGGGAGCTGTTTTTT	CASSLEKSEPRRDLGAGELFF
TRBV20-1	TRBJ2-7	NA	few	TGCAGTGCTGGAGGGGACTCTCTCTACGAGCAGTACTTC	CSAGGDSLYEQYF
TRBV20-1	TRBJ2-3	TRBD2	NA	TGCAGTGTCAGGGTGGGGGGGAGCACAGATACGCAGTATTTT	CSVRVGGSTDTQYF
TRBV7-3	TRBJ2-2	NA	many	TGTGCCAGCAGCTCAGCCGTGGGTACCGGGGAGCTGTTTTTT	CASSSAVGTGELFF
TRBV4-2	TRBJ1-2	TRBD1	many	TGTGCCAGCAGCCAAGATCTGCCTGACAGGGGATTTTTCTATGGCTACACCTTC	CASSQDLPDRGFFYGYTF
TRBV11-2	TRBJ2-2	NA	many	TGTGCCAGCAGTCCCTGGAGGGGTGATACCGGGGAGCTGTTTTTT	CASSPWRGDTGELFF